This TCR beta chain was obtained from a study of T-cell reconstitution after alpha-beta-depleted transplantation in children. Worth noting for this clonotype: The antigen is not known.

CDR1 is DFQATT, CDR2 SNEGSKA, per germline (reference sequence). V was trimmed by 3 bases and J by 0 bases, leaving 8 bases between them. The CDR3 extends over 13 amino acids. Broader study findings: Some patients owed their high day-60 TCRbeta diversity to surviving recipient T cells and thymic progenitors. At one year after transplant, newly produced T cells mostly accounted for T-cell counts and diversity. Two months or so post-transplant, alpha-beta T cells reportedly derived from several hundred expanded graft clones.

Molecular barcoding with unique molecular identifiers was used for the TCRbeta library. Each CDR3 protein gets one entry after TCRdb re-called the PCR reads with MiXCR. The sample shows about 120,000 distinct CDR3 sequences, about a tenth of them seen only once. The clonotype was recovered from a boy aged 2 to 10 with acute lymphoblastic leukemia, due to receive a stem cell transplant. Sample: PBMCs, taken before TCRalphabeta/CD19-depleted stem cell transplant. The gene calls are TRBV20-1 and TRBJ2-5; the D is unclear. CDR3 in DNA: TGCAGTGCTAGGGCGACTCACCAAGAGACCCAGTACTTC. Translation: CSARATHQETQYF.